The clone carrying this T cell receptor beta chain was seen at least ten times. This entry is derived from a study of blood T cell repertoires in COVID-19. At the level of the study: From T cells, B-cell-depleted T cells, or PBMCs came the material, which was cDNA or gDNA.

Libraries were prepared by immunoSEQ multiplex PCR; TCRdb keeps only in-frame clonotypes and omits some of them. The sample has 400,000 to 450,000 clones, roughly 89% seen once. There are 14 residues in the CDR3. Germline CDR1 and CDR2: MNHEY and SVGAGI. Trimming removed 7 bases from V and 2 bases from J; junction bases left unmatched: 6. Sequenced: peripheral blood. The V call is TRBV6-5, the J call TRBJ1-2; TRBD1 aligns across 8 bases. The source is a woman younger than 45 with active or convalescent COVID-19. DNA for the CDR3: TGTGCCAGCAACACACAGGGGGGAAACTATGGCTACACCTTC. It translates to CASNTQGGNYGYTF.